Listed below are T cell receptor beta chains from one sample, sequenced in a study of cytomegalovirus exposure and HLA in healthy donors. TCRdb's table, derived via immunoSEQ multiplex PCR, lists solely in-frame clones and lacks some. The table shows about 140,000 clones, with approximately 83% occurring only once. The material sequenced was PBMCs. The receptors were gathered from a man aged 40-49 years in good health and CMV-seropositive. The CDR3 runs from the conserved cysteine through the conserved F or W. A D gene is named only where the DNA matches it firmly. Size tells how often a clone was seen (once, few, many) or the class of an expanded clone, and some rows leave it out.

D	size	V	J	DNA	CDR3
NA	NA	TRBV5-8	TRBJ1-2	TGTGCCAGCCGGGGGGGGTCTAACTATGGCTACACCTTC	CASRGGSNYGYTF
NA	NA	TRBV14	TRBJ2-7	TGTGCCAGCAGCCAAGACGTGTACGGCGAGCAGTACTTC	CASSQDVYGEQYF
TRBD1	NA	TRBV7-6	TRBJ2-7	TGTGCCAGCAGCCCCGGACAGGGCATCTACGAGCAGTACTTC	CASSPGQGIYEQYF
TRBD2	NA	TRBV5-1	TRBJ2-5	TGCGCCAGCAGCCTAATTGGGAGGGGAGGTGAGGAGACCCAGTACTTC	CASSLIGRGGEETQYF
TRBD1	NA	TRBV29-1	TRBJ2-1	TGCAGCGTTCGAGGGGGCTCCTACAATGGGCAGTTCTTC	CSVRGGSYNGQFF
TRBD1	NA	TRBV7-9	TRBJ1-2	TGTGCCAGCAGCGGGACAGGGAGTTACTATGGCTACACCTTC	CASSGTGSYYGYTF
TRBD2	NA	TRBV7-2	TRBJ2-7	TGTGCCAGCAGCACACTAGCGGGAGCGCCTGTTGAGCAGTACTTC	CASSTLAGAPVEQYF
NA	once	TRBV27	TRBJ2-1	TGTGCCAGCAGTTTTGACAGTTATTCCTACAATGAGCAGTTCTTC	CASSFDSYSYNEQFF
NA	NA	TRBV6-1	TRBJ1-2	TGTGCCAGCAGTGAAGCTGGCAGCTATGGCTACACCTTC	CASSEAGSYGYTF
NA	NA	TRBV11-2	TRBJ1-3	TGTGCCAGCAGCCGACTACTCTCTGGAAACACCATATATTTT	CASSRLLSGNTIYF
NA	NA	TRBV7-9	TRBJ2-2	TGTGCCAGCAGCTTACTAAGGGGGAACACCGGGGAGCTGTTTTTT	CASSLLRGNTGELFF
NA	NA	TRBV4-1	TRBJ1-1	TGCGCCAGCAACCCCCGCACACTCTTAACGGGGACTGAAGCTTTCTTT	CASNPRTLLTGTEAFF
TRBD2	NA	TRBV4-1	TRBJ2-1	TGCGCCAGCAGCCAAGGATTAGCGGGGGGGCCTATAAATGAGCAGTTCTTC	CASSQGLAGGPINEQFF
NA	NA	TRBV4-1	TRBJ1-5	TGCGCCAGCACCGAGGAGATAGTTCCTACTTATAGCAATCAGCCCCAGCATTTT	CASTEEIVPTYSNQPQHF
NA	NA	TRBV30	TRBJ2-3	TGTGCCTGGGGGAGGGGGCAGGGGGCGCGCACAGATACGCAGTATTTT	CAWGRGQGARTDTQYF
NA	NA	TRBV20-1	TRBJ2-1	TGCAGTGCTAGAGTTGGGGGGGAGCAGTTCTTC	CSARVGGEQFF
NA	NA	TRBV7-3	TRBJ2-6	TGTGCCAGCAGCCCGGAGGGCTCTGGGGCCAACGTCCTGACTTTC	CASSPEGSGANVLTF
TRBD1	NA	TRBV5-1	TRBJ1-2	TGCGCCAGCAGCACCGACGGGACAGCTTTCTATGGCTACACCTTC	CASSTDGTAFYGYTF
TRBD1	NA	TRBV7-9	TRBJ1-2	TGTGCCAGCAGCTCGATACAGGGGTGGGTCTATGGCTACACCTTC	CASSSIQGWVYGYTF
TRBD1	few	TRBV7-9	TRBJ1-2	TGTGCCAGCAGCTTAGGGACAGGGGAGAATGGCTACACCTTC	CASSLGTGENGYTF
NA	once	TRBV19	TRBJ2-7	TGTGCCAGTAGTTCGGCGGGTTCGTTCGAGCAGTACTTC	CASSSAGSFEQYF
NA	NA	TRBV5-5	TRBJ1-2	TGTGCCAGCAGCCTTGAGATGCTCCCGATCTATGGCTACACCTTC	CASSLEMLPIYGYTF
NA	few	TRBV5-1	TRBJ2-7	TGCGCCAGCAGCTTGGGACATTCCTACGAGCAGTACTTC	CASSLGHSYEQYF
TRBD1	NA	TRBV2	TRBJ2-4	TGTGCCAGCGGGACAGAAAACATTCAGTACTTC	CASGTENIQYF
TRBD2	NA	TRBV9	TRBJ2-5	TGTGCCAGCAGCGTAGCTGCGAGCGGGGGGCTCCAAGAGACCCAGTACTTC	CASSVAASGGLQETQYF
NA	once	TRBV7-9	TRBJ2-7	TGTGCCAGCAGCGCGGGTCGAGGAGGGGAGAACTACGAGCAGTACTTC	CASSAGRGGENYEQYF
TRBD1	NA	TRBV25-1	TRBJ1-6	TGTGCCAGCAGTGAAGGACAGGCGACTAATTCACCCCTCCACTTT	CASSEGQATNSPLHF
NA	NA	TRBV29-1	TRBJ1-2	TGCAGCGTTTACGGGGTGACAGGCACGGTCGGGTATGGCTACACCTTC	CSVYGVTGTVGYGYTF
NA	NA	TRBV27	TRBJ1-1	TGTGCCAGCAGTTCCGAGGGATACGGGTATGCTTTCTTT	CASSSEGYGYAFF
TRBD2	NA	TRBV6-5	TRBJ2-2	TGTGCCACCGCCCGAGGGACTACGAACACCGGGGAGCTGTTTTTT	CATARGTTNTGELFF
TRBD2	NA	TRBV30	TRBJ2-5	TGTGCCTGGAGTGTGAGCGGGAGGGTGGAGACCCAGTACTTC	CAWSVSGRVETQYF
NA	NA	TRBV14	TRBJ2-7	TGTGCCAGCAGCCAAGATAGCTACGAGCAGTACTTC	CASSQDSYEQYF
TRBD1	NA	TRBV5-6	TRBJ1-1	TGTGCCAGCAGCTTATGGGACAGGGGAAACACTGAAGCTTTCTTT	CASSLWDRGNTEAFF